These T cell receptor beta chains were read from a single sample in a study of cytomegalovirus exposure and HLA in healthy donors. Data came from immunoSEQ multiplex PCR; TCRdb stores just in-frame clones and leaves some out. The repertoire includes about 140,000 clones, about a tenth of them detected once, and less than 2% sits in the top ten. Sequences were obtained from PBMCs. These receptors originate from a male donor in good health and CMV-seronegative. Each CDR3 is given with its conserved first and last residue. Each record gives: CDR3 DNA, CDR3 protein, J gene, clone size, V gene, D gene. A D gene is named only where the DNA matches it firmly. Not all rows give a size; the values are once, few, many and, for expanded clones, a class.

CDR3nt: TGTGCCAGCAGCTTCGAAGGGACAGGGAACTATGAGCAGTTCTTC
CDR3aa: CASSFEGTGNYEQFF
j_gene: TRBJ2-1
abundance: few
v_gene: TRBV7-2
d_gene: TRBD1

CDR3nt: TGTGCCAGCAGCTACTCCGGGACAGCCAGCTCACCCCTCCACTTT
CDR3aa: CASSYSGTASSPLHF
j_gene: TRBJ1-6
abundance: .
v_gene: TRBV5-6
d_gene: TRBD1

CDR3nt: TGCGCCAGCAGCCGTGGAGACAGGGGTGCAGTTGGTGCCGCTTTCTTT
CDR3aa: CASSRGDRGAVGAAFF
j_gene: TRBJ1-1
abundance: .
v_gene: TRBV5-1
d_gene: TRBD1

CDR3nt: TGTGCCAGCAGTGATGGCCCTCGCAATCAGCCCCAGCATTTT
CDR3aa: CASSDGPRNQPQHF
j_gene: TRBJ1-5
abundance: .
v_gene: TRBV6-1
d_gene: .

CDR3nt: TGCAGCGTTCAGACAGGGCAAGAGACCCAGTACTTC
CDR3aa: CSVQTGQETQYF
j_gene: TRBJ2-5
abundance: .
v_gene: TRBV29-1
d_gene: TRBD1

CDR3nt: TGTGCCAGCAGCTCGTACAGGGTCCAAGAGACCCAGTACTTC
CDR3aa: CASSSYRVQETQYF
j_gene: TRBJ2-5
abundance: few
v_gene: TRBV11-2
d_gene: .

CDR3nt: TGTGCCATCAGCCCCGACAGGGCGACAAAATCCCAGCATTTT
CDR3aa: CAISPDRATKSQHF
j_gene: TRBJ1-5
abundance: few
v_gene: TRBV10-3
d_gene: TRBD1

CDR3nt: TGTGCCAGCAGTGTCGGCGGGAGATCCTACGAGCAGTACTTC
CDR3aa: CASSVGGRSYEQYF
j_gene: TRBJ2-7
abundance: few
v_gene: TRBV27
d_gene: TRBD2

CDR3nt: TGTGCCAGCAGCGCACCCACTAGCGGGAGGGAATTCACAGATACGCAGTATTTT
CDR3aa: CASSAPTSGREFTDTQYF
j_gene: TRBJ2-3
abundance: .
v_gene: TRBV9
d_gene: TRBD2

CDR3nt: TGTGCCAGCAGAGAACAGGGGGATGGCTACACCTTC
CDR3aa: CASREQGDGYTF
j_gene: TRBJ1-2
abundance: few
v_gene: TRBV5-8
d_gene: TRBD1

CDR3nt: TGTGCCAGCAGCTTAGCGTGGCTTCAGTACTTC
CDR3aa: CASSLAWLQYF
j_gene: TRBJ2-4
abundance: .
v_gene: TRBV7-2
d_gene: .

CDR3nt: TGTGCCAGTTCCCGAACCGGGACAGTGAGGGCGGGGGGGCCCACAGATACGCAGTATTTT
CDR3aa: CASSRTGTVRAGGPTDTQYF
j_gene: TRBJ2-3
abundance: few
v_gene: TRBV19
d_gene: TRBD2

CDR3nt: TGTGCCAGTAGAGCGGGGGAGCGGGTTGAAAAACTGTTTTTT
CDR3aa: CASRAGERVEKLFF
j_gene: TRBJ1-4
abundance: few
v_gene: TRBV19
d_gene: .

CDR3nt: TGTGCCAGCAGCGTAGACCAGGGCCCACCTTACGAGCAGTACTTC
CDR3aa: CASSVDQGPPYEQYF
j_gene: TRBJ2-7
abundance: .
v_gene: TRBV9
d_gene: .

CDR3nt: TGTGCCAGCAGCGGAACCGGGACAGCGTCCTACGAGCAGTACTTC
CDR3aa: CASSGTGTASYEQYF
j_gene: TRBJ2-7
abundance: .
v_gene: TRBV28
d_gene: TRBD1

CDR3nt: TGTGCCAGCAGTGATGCCTCACCGGGACACAGGGGTCCCGGGGAGCTGTTTTTT
CDR3aa: CASSDASPGHRGPGELFF
j_gene: TRBJ2-2
abundance: few
v_gene: TRBV6-1
d_gene: TRBD1

CDR3nt: TGTGCCTGGAGTGTCCGACTAGATGGCGAGCAGTACTTC
CDR3aa: CAWSVRLDGEQYF
j_gene: TRBJ2-7
abundance: .
v_gene: TRBV30
d_gene: .

CDR3nt: TGTGCCAGCAGCTTCGGACAGTTCGGTCCTAATTCACCCCTCCACTTT
CDR3aa: CASSFGQFGPNSPLHF
j_gene: TRBJ1-6
abundance: few
v_gene: TRBV5-4
d_gene: .

CDR3nt: TGCAGCGTTAGACAGGCCGCCAACGAGCAGTACTTC
CDR3aa: CSVRQAANEQYF
j_gene: TRBJ2-7
abundance: .
v_gene: TRBV29-1
d_gene: .

CDR3nt: TGCGCCAGCAGCTCGGCGGGAGCCTACGAGCAGTACTTC
CDR3aa: CASSSAGAYEQYF
j_gene: TRBJ2-7
abundance: .
v_gene: TRBV5-1
d_gene: TRBD2